One and the same sample provided the 20 T cell receptor beta chains below, sequenced in a study of blood T cells in healthy people across ages (dated by TCRdb to the mid-2010s). The library relied on 5' RACE. The instrument was an Illumina HiSeq 2500. A second PCR of 7 to 11 cycles was run with a J-beta primer mix and a sample-barcoded 5' primer. The raw public reads went through TCRdb reprocessing: fastp at Q25, MiXCR clone calling, in-frame beta chains kept. Here each entry gathers all rows of one CDR3 protein and keeps the most common genes and DNA. The sample contains about 690,000 distinct CDR3 sequences, 40% to 45% of them found a single time. The top ten clones comprise roughly 30% of the sample. What was sequenced was blood. The receptors were gathered from an elderly man in good health.

The chain links TRBV30 to TRBJ2-4; unclear D gene. The CDR3 runs 13 residues. CDR1 and CDR2 (germline): GTSNPN, SVGIG (reference sequence). The V end was cut by 1 base, the J end by 0 bases, with 4 bases between. The CDR3 nucleotides are TGTGCCTGGAGTGGACTAGCCAAAAACATTCAGTACTTC. This encodes CAWSGLAKNIQYF.

V and J are TRBV7-2 and TRBJ1-5, with 10 nucleotides matching TRBD1. This CDR3 has 15 residues. Germline CDR1 and CDR2: SGHTA and FQGNSA. The ends lost 2 bases at V and 5 bases at J; junction bases unmatched: 3. CDR3 loop: CASSLRTGGDQPQHF. In nucleotides, the CDR3 is TGTGCCAGCAGCTTACGGACAGGGGGTGATCAGCCCCAGCATTTT.

This clonotype was counted a few times. The chain joins TRBV10-2 to TRBJ2-5; TRBD2 matches at 12 bases. J gave up 4 bases and V 2 bases, and 2 bases lay outside the gene matches. The germline gives CDR1 WSHSY, CDR2 SAAADI. The CDR3 is 15 amino acids. The CDR3 sequence: CASSELAGGRETQYF. For the CDR3, the DNA is TGCGCCAGCAGTGAGCTAGCGGGGGGGCGAGAGACCCAGTACTTC.

This clonotype was detected many times. This chain joins TRBV18 and TRBJ2-7; D might be TRBD1 or TRBD2, each matching 5 bases. Germline-derived CDR1 and CDR2 are KGHSH and LQKENI. Between the trimmed V and J ends, which lost 3 bases and 6 bases, there was a span of 12 bases. CDR3 length: 13 amino acids. CDR3 loop: CASSPTRGVEQYF. CDR3 in DNA: TGTGCCAGCTCACCCACGCGAGGGGTCGAGCAGTACTTC.

This clonotype appeared a few times. J is TRBJ2-1 and V is TRBV9; TRBD2 matches 9 bases. The germline CDR1 and CDR2 sequences are SGDLS and YYNGEE. The junction had 16 bases not matched to a gene; V was cut back by 0 bases and J by 12 bases. This CDR3 comprises 17 residues. CDR3 protein: CASSVATGKGGRGLQFF. The DNA of the CDR3 is TGTGCCAGCAGCGTAGCTACAGGGAAAGGCGGGAGGGGGTTGCAGTTCTTC.

With respect to this clonotype: This could be a read error, since a much larger clone is one nucleotide away. This rearrangement joins TRBV7-2 to TRBJ2-5, with TRBD2 matching over 8 bases. The germline V gene has CDR1 SGHTA and CDR2 FQGNSA. This CDR3 spans 14 amino acids. CDR3 coding DNA: TGTGCCAGCAGCTTCCTGACTAGCGCAGAGACCCGGTACTTC. This gives the protein CASSFLTSAETRYF.

This clonotype was observed a few times. The chain is built from TRBV7-2 and TRBJ1-5; tentative D call: TRBD1 (6 bases). Germline V gene lookup returns CDR1 SGHTA and CDR2 FQGNSA. The CDR3 extends over 14 amino acids. V lost 8 bases and J lost 7, with 18 bases in between. CDR3 region: CASSQGLEAQPQHF. The CDR3, as DNA: TGTGCCAGCTCACAGGGATTAGAGGCACAGCCCCAGCATTTT.

This clonotype was recorded a few times. V gene TRBV2 combines with J gene TRBJ2-1; weak D call: TRBD2 (5 bases). V lost 8 bases, J lost 4 bases, and 21 bases lay in between. The CDR3 runs 16 residues. Per the germline V gene, CDR1 is SNHLY and CDR2 is FYNNEI. CDR3 region: CASHSRATAIYNEQFF. The CDR3 nucleotides are TGTGCCAGCCACTCGCGGGCCACTGCAATATACAATGAGCAGTTCTTC. Complete variable domain (other parts from reference TRBV2 and TRBJ2-1): EPEVTQTPSHQVTQMGQEVILRCVPISNHLYFYWYRQILGQKVEFLVSFYNNEISEKSEIFDDQFSVERPDGSNFTLKIRSTKLEDSAMYFCASHSRATAIYNEQFFGPGTRLTVL.

This clonotype was found many times. The chain employs TRBV28 and TRBJ2-3; TRBD2 is a possible D gene (7 bases). Trimming cost V 2 bases and J 7 bases, with 13 bases left between them. The CDR3 consists of 14 residues. Germline assignment: CDR1 MDHEN and CDR2 SYDVKM. The CDR3 DNA reads as TGTGCCAGCAGTTTAGGGGGGGCGACGCATACGCAGTATTTT. Protein: CASSLGGATHTQYF.

This clonotype was detected only a few times. This sequence joins TRBV11-2 and TRBJ1-1; perhaps TRBD1 as D (6 bases). This CDR3 has 15 residues. V lost 4 bases and J 0 bases, leaving 12 bases between the germline ends. The germline V gene encodes CDR1 SGHAT and CDR2 FQNNGV. The chain's CDR3 is CASSSRQVVNTEAFF. The CDR3 DNA sequence: TGTGCCAGCAGCTCCCGACAGGTGGTGAACACTGAAGCTTTCTTT.

The genes are TRBV19 and TRBJ1-1; D call uncertain. V was shortened by 6 bases and J by 1 base, with 12 bases between the two germline ends. The CDR3 totals 14 residues. Germline lookup yields CDR1 LNHDA and CDR2 SQIVND (reference sequence). CDR3 region: CASRVGLKNTEAFF. CDR3 sequence (DNA): TGTGCCAGTAGGGTTGGTTTAAAGAACACTGAAGCTTTCTTT.

V gene TRBV20-1 combines with J gene TRBJ2-7; the D gene is possibly TRBD2 (5 bases). Trimming removed 1 base at V and 1 base at J, with 8 bases between. The CDR3 spans 13 residues. CDR1 is DFQATT and CDR2 is SNEGSKA in the germline V gene (reference sequence). This CDR3 is CSARVGGSYEQYF. Here the CDR3 DNA reads TGCAGTGCTAGAGTGGGCGGGTCCTACGAGCAGTACTTC.

The genes are TRBV7-6 and TRBJ2-3; 8 nucleotides align to TRBD1. Trimming at V came to 6 bases and at J to 4 bases, leaving 9 bases not matched to a gene. Germline V lookup: CDR1 SGHVS, CDR2 FNYEAQ. CDR3 length: 15 amino acids. The CDR3: CASRTGASRADTQYF. CDR3 in DNA: TGTGCCAGCAGGACAGGGGCAAGCCGCGCAGATACGCAGTATTTT.

A few counts support this clonotype. The V gene is TRBV10-3, the J gene TRBJ2-7; a weak D match, TRBD2 (5 bases). The V gene lost 3 bases and the J gene lost 4 bases, with 7 bases spanning the gap. Germline CDR1 ENHRY, CDR2 SYGVKD. There are 12 residues in the CDR3. CDR3 coding DNA: TGTGCCATCAGTGATCGGGGTTACGAGCAGTACTTC. This translates into CAISDRGYEQYF.

This clonotype has a handful of counts. The chain uses TRBV20-1 and TRBJ2-5; D gene ambiguous. The J call is in doubt because the DNA end fits TRBJ2-7 better. This CDR3 spans 12 amino acids. The V gene's germline CDR1 is DFQATT and CDR2 SNEGSKA (reference sequence). The CDR3 region has the DNA TGCAGTGCCATGTCGCCCGTTCGCGAGCAGTACTTC. Protein product: CSAMSPVREQYF.

The rearrangement links TRBV30 to TRBJ1-5, with 10 bases aligning to TRBD1. The germline gives CDR1 GTSNPN, CDR2 SVGIG (reference sequence). J gave up 5 bases and V 2 bases, and 6 bases lay outside the gene matches. The CDR3 is made up of 15 amino acids. The CDR3 coding sequence is TGTGCCTGGAGTATCCGGACAGGGGGAGATCAGCCCCAGCATTTT. This codes for CAWSIRTGGDQPQHF.

This chain joins TRBV7-6 and TRBJ1-3; D not resolved. The V gene's germline CDR1 is SGHVS and CDR2 FNYEAQ. The germline V and J ends were trimmed by 2 bases and 0 bases, with 11 bases remaining between them. There are 16 residues in the CDR3. The CDR3 loop is CASSLSPVSSGNTIYF. CDR3 coding DNA: TGTGCCAGCAGCTTATCCCCAGTCAGCTCTGGAAACACCATATATTTT.

Comments on this clonotype: Given a much more abundant clone one base away, this may be a read error. This chain connects TRBV5-1 to TRBJ2-5; 10 bases align to TRBD2. CDR3 length: 18 residues. V gave up 3 bases and J gave up 11 bases; unmatched junction bases: 22. Per the germline V gene, CDR1 is SGHRS and CDR2 is YFSETQ. CDR3 region: CASSSIDIRASGSNEQYF. In DNA form, the CDR3 reads TGCGCCAGCAGCTCGATCGATATAAGGGCTAGCGGGAGCAATGAGCAGTACTTC.

The rearrangement joins TRBV15 to TRBJ2-5, with 16 bases lining up with TRBD2. The CDR3 extends over 17 amino acids. V lost 0 bases and J lost 11; bases outside the gene matches: 9. Looked up from germline, CDR1 is LNHNV and CDR2 is YYDKDF (reference sequence). The CDR3 loop is CATSRDGGTSGRGEQYF. In DNA, the CDR3 is TGTGCCACCAGCAGAGATGGAGGGACTAGCGGGAGGGGTGAGCAGTACTTC.

This clonotype has a single count. The J gene is TRBJ1-3, the V gene TRBV20-1; no definite D call. This CDR3 spans 14 amino acids. The germline V gene encodes CDR1 DFQATT and CDR2 SNEGSKA (reference sequence). Trimming shortened V by 4 bases and J by 0 bases, and 10 bases separated the two germline ends. Here the CDR3 reads CSAIGQVSGNTIYF. DNA for the CDR3: TGCAGTGCTATCGGCCAGGTCTCTGGAAACACCATATATTTT.